The 2 T cell receptor beta chains presented below share a single source sample, sequenced in a study of shared clonotypes between healthy human individuals. Assay used: immunoSEQ multiplex PCR; TCRdb lists only in-frame clones, some missing. The sample lists 150,000 to 200,000 clones, approximately 95% occurring once. Material for sequencing was naive CD4+ T cells sorted from blood. Subset indicated: CD45RA+ positively selected. All receptors come from a woman aged 25 to 39 in good health.

This rearrangement joins TRBV9 to TRBJ1-2, with D perhaps TRBD1 (6 bases). Trimming cost V 3 bases and J 10 bases, with 10 bases left between them. Germline CDR1 SGDLS, CDR2 YYNGEE. This CDR3 comprises 11 residues. The CDR3 region has the DNA TGTGCCAGCAGCGAACAGGGCTCCTACACCTTC. This codes for CASSEQGSYTF.

The chain employs TRBV6-5 and TRBJ2-7, with D uncertain. V was clipped by 6 bases and J by 3 bases, with 18 bases between them. The V gene's germline CDR1 is MNHEY and CDR2 SVGAGI. CDR3 length: 15 amino acids. The CDR3 DNA reads as TGTGCCAGCAGAATGGAGTGGGATGGGGTCTACGAGCAGTACTTC. It specifies CASRMEWDGVYEQYF.